The clone carrying this TCR beta chain was seen at least ten times. Its antigen remains unknown. In the authors' workflow: Building a distant-metastasis classifier for papillary thyroid cancer drew on CDR3 differences across clinicopathological groups. Using MiXCR, TCRdb re-called clones from the PCR reads. These V and J calls rely on TCRdb rather than the paper's analysis. Of 8,000 to 10,000 clones in the sample, 22% were seen once. This specimen belongs to a study of metastatic and nonmetastatic thyroid tumors. Study-wide context: The authors compared repertoires across blood and tumor or nodule tissue from malignant and benign thyroid patients.

With 2 bases removed from V and 2 bases from J, the gap between germline ends came to 7 bases. From germline, CDR1 is SGHDT and CDR2 YYEEEE. The CDR3 has 13 amino acids. Before thyroid surgery, none of the patients had received any treatment. Whole-study findings and limits: For both blood and tumor, malignant thyroid tumors reportedly showed significantly higher TCR beta diversity than benign nodules did.

The receptor was derived from a female donor with papillary thyroid cancer or a benign thyroid nodule (not recorded which). Some clones in this sample may be carry-over from other donors' samples. The sample consisted of adjacent normal tissue. This chain links TRBV5-6 with TRBJ1-2; TRBD1 is a possible D gene (5 bases). The CDR3 DNA is TGTGCCAGCAGCTTTTACAGGAACTATGGCTACACCTTC. Its translation is CASSFYRNYGYTF. Filled out from reference TRBV5-6 and TRBJ1-2, the complete variable domain reads DAGVTQSPTHLIKTRGQQVTLRCSPKSGHDTVSWYQQALGQGPQFIFQYYEEEERQRGNFPDRFSGHQFPNYSSELNVNALLLGDSALYLCASSFYRNYGYTFGSGTRLTVV.